This is a list of T cell receptor beta chains from one sample in a study of graft-versus-host responses after intestinal transplantation. Clones were sequenced by immunoSEQ multiplex PCR, and TCRdb holds only the in-frame ones, with some missing. The sample consists of over 7,500 clones, about 63% of them appearing once. This specimen was ileum tissue, taken around 460 days after transplant. These receptors were taken from a human patient who received an intestinal transplant, so some T cells may come from the graft donor. Both conserved end residues are part of each CDR3. The order of the fields is D gene, V gene, CDR3 length, J gene, CDR3 protein. D genes are given only for firm matches.

d_call: TRBD1; v_call: TRBV18; cdr3_length: 18; j_call: TRBJ1-4; cdr3_aa: CASSPSPTGFFTNEKLFF
d_call: TRBD2; v_call: TRBV4-2; cdr3_length: 16; j_call: TRBJ2-1; cdr3_aa: CASSQDTGGASNEQFF
d_call: -; v_call: TRBV7-9; cdr3_length: 13; j_call: TRBJ1-1; cdr3_aa: CASSLHKDTEAFF
d_call: -; v_call: TRBV23-1; cdr3_length: 16; j_call: TRBJ2-7; cdr3_aa: CASSQSFRQGCCEQYF
d_call: TRBD2; v_call: TRBV5-1; cdr3_length: 14; j_call: TRBJ2-3; cdr3_aa: CASSLAGTTDTQYF
d_call: -; v_call: TRBV5-4; cdr3_length: 12; j_call: TRBJ1-2; cdr3_aa: CASSLDNYGYTF
d_call: TRBD1; v_call: TRBV28; cdr3_length: 17; j_call: TRBJ2-5; cdr3_aa: CASSFKDQGALGETQYF
d_call: -; v_call: TRBV5-5; cdr3_length: 15; j_call: TRBJ1-6; cdr3_aa: CASSGGRGDNSPLHF
d_call: TRBD1; v_call: TRBV28; cdr3_length: 15; j_call: TRBJ2-1; cdr3_aa: CASSLWGTGNNEQFF
d_call: -; v_call: TRBV2; cdr3_length: 15; j_call: TRBJ2-3; cdr3_aa: CASSERFGSTDTQYF
d_call: -; v_call: TRBV5-1; cdr3_length: 15; j_call: TRBJ1-2; cdr3_aa: CASSLLGDINYGYTF
d_call: TRBD2; v_call: TRBV27; cdr3_length: 18; j_call: TRBJ2-7; cdr3_aa: CASSPPTRLGGSRYEQYF
d_call: -; v_call: TRBV7-3; cdr3_length: 15; j_call: TRBJ1-4; cdr3_aa: CASSARQAGWEKLFF
d_call: -; v_call: TRBV28; cdr3_length: 16; j_call: TRBJ2-1; cdr3_aa: CASRTPGASVKNEQFF
d_call: -; v_call: TRBV7-9; cdr3_length: 15; j_call: TRBJ2-5; cdr3_aa: CASSLGQTYQETQYF
d_call: -; v_call: TRBV28; cdr3_length: 15; j_call: TRBJ1-5; cdr3_aa: CASSPSGGRGQPQHF
d_call: -; v_call: TRBV5-1; cdr3_length: 12; j_call: TRBJ2-3; cdr3_aa: CASSLIRDTQYF
d_call: TRBD2; v_call: TRBV9; cdr3_length: 17; j_call: TRBJ2-2; cdr3_aa: CASSVEIGGSITGELFF
d_call: -; v_call: TRBV7-9; cdr3_length: 15; j_call: TRBJ1-3; cdr3_aa: CASREGRQGINTIYF
d_call: -; v_call: TRBV5-8; cdr3_length: 14; j_call: TRBJ2-5; cdr3_aa: CASSLGGDQETQYF
d_call: -; v_call: TRBV11-3; cdr3_length: 14; j_call: TRBJ2-3; cdr3_aa: CASSLGAYTDTQYF
d_call: -; v_call: TRBV30; cdr3_length: 14; j_call: TRBJ2-3; cdr3_aa: CAWRRQGGADTQYF
d_call: TRBD1; v_call: TRBV10-3; cdr3_length: 13; j_call: TRBJ2-3; cdr3_aa: CAIRDRTEDTQYF
d_call: TRBD1; v_call: TRBV29-1; cdr3_length: 14; j_call: TRBJ2-1; cdr3_aa: CSVVRQGKDNEQFF
d_call: -; v_call: TRBV6-6; cdr3_length: 12; j_call: TRBJ1-2; cdr3_aa: CASSYSSYGYTF
d_call: TRBD2; v_call: TRBV16; cdr3_length: 14; j_call: TRBJ2-1; cdr3_aa: CASSRSLIAGWQFF
d_call: -; v_call: TRBV5-1; cdr3_length: 13; j_call: TRBJ1-6; cdr3_aa: CASSLERNSPLHF
d_call: -; v_call: TRBV7-9; cdr3_length: 14; j_call: TRBJ1-1; cdr3_aa: CASSLVNRAPEAFF
d_call: -; v_call: TRBV4-2; cdr3_length: 14; j_call: TRBJ1-4; cdr3_aa: CASSQEFQGKKLFF
d_call: -; v_call: TRBV30; cdr3_length: 11; j_call: TRBJ1-1; cdr3_aa: CAWRGQGEAFF
d_call: TRBD1; v_call: TRBV7-8; cdr3_length: 14; j_call: TRBJ1-1; cdr3_aa: CASSPQTGDTEAFF
d_call: -; v_call: TRBV19; cdr3_length: 11; j_call: TRBJ1-5; cdr3_aa: CAGGPGSAQHF
d_call: TRBD1; v_call: TRBV27; cdr3_length: 13; j_call: TRBJ1-4; cdr3_aa: CAVGQENNEKLFF
d_call: TRBD2; v_call: TRBV5-5; cdr3_length: 16; j_call: TRBJ2-1; cdr3_aa: CASSSSGTSGALEQFF
d_call: -; v_call: TRBV5-5; cdr3_length: 16; j_call: TRBJ2-7; cdr3_aa: CASSLRGGFGSYEQYF
d_call: -; v_call: TRBV27; cdr3_length: 14; j_call: TRBJ2-3; cdr3_aa: CASSFLPSTDTQYF
d_call: -; v_call: TRBV10-2; cdr3_length: 14; j_call: TRBJ1-3; cdr3_aa: CASSEQGRGNTIYF
d_call: -; v_call: TRBV27; cdr3_length: 17; j_call: TRBJ2-3; cdr3_aa: CASSPRSGFLSTDTQYF
d_call: -; v_call: TRBV2; cdr3_length: 14; j_call: TRBJ2-2; cdr3_aa: CASSAGTPTGELFF
d_call: TRBD2; v_call: TRBV4-1; cdr3_length: 18; j_call: TRBJ2-5; cdr3_aa: CASSQDPSSGGVLETQYF
d_call: -; v_call: TRBV30; cdr3_length: 15; j_call: TRBJ2-7; cdr3_aa: CAWSPEARFVYEQYF
d_call: TRBD1; v_call: TRBV28; cdr3_length: 19; j_call: TRBJ1-1; cdr3_aa: CASPTTLPGQGAADTEAFF
d_call: -; v_call: TRBV4-1; cdr3_length: 13; j_call: TRBJ1-2; cdr3_aa: CASSQERWNGYTF
d_call: -; v_call: TRBV6-6; cdr3_length: 12; j_call: TRBJ2-2; cdr3_aa: CASSYWAGELFF
d_call: TRBD2; v_call: TRBV5-5; cdr3_length: 15; j_call: TRBJ2-5; cdr3_aa: CASSLGAGGRQTQYF
d_call: -; v_call: TRBV28; cdr3_length: 16; j_call: TRBJ2-6; cdr3_aa: CASSAGAITGANVLTF
d_call: TRBD1; v_call: TRBV9; cdr3_length: 16; j_call: TRBJ2-5; cdr3_aa: CASSATGTGGQETQYF
d_call: TRBD1; v_call: TRBV19; cdr3_length: 13; j_call: TRBJ1-1; cdr3_aa: CASSGDRGPEAFF